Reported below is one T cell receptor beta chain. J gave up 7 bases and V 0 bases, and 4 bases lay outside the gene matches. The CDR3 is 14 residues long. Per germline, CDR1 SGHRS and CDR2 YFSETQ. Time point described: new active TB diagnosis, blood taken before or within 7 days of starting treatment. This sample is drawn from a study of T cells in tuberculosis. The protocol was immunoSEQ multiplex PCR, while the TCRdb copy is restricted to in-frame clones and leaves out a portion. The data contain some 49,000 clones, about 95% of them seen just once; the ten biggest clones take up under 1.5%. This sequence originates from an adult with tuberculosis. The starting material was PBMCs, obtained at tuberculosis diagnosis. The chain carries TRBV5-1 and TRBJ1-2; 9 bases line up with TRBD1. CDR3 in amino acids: CASSLEQGARGYTF. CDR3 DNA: TGCGCCAGCAGCTTGGAACAGGGGGCACGTGGCTACACCTTC.